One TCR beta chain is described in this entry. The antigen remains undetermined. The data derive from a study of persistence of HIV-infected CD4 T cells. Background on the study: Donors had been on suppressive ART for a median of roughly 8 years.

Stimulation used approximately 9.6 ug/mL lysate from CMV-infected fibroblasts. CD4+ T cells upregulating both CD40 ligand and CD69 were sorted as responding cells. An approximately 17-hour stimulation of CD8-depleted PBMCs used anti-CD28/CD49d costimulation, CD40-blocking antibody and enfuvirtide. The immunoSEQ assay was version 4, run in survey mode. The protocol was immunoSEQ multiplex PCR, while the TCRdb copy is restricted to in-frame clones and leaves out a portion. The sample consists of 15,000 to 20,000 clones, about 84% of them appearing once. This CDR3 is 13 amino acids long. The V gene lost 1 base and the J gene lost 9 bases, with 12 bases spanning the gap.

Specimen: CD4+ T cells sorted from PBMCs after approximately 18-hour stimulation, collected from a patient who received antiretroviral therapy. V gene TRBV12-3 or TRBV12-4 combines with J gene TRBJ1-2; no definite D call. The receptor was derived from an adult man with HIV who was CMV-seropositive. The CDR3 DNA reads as TGTGCCAGCAGTTTAGGGGTGAAAGGGAGCTACACCTTC. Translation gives CASSLGVKGSYTF.